The present TCR beta chain was sequenced within a study of T cells in Graves' hyperthyroidism and ophthalmopathy. Overall study results and limits: The majority of expanded thyroid clonotypes above 0.001 also appeared in blood.

Authors of the study amplified TCR beta CDR3 regions from RNA transcripts. HTBI primers were used for first-round RT-PCR of the TCR CDR3. TCRdb re-called the multiplex PCR reads through MiXCR, storing one row per CDR3 protein. The sample holds around 720,000 distinct CDR3 sequences, approximately 40% seen once. Researchers barred patients who had uncontrolled infection, other autoimmune disease, pregnancy or lactation. Isolation of PBMCs was performed on 8.5 to 10 ml fresh peripheral blood. The CDR3 spans 14 residues. Trimming left V 10 bases short and J 0 bases short, with 14 bases between. The germline CDR1 and CDR2 sequences are ENHRY and SYGVKD. This clonotype was detected a few times. The antigen remains unidentified.

The sequenced sample consisted of blood. The sequence was collected from a woman in her forties with Graves' hyperthyroidism. The chain is built from TRBV10-3 and TRBJ2-3; possibly TRBD1 for D (6 bases). The CDR3 region is CATGPGDSTDTQYF. The CDR3 DNA follows: TGTGCCACTGGCCCAGGGGACAGCACAGATACGCAGTATTTT.